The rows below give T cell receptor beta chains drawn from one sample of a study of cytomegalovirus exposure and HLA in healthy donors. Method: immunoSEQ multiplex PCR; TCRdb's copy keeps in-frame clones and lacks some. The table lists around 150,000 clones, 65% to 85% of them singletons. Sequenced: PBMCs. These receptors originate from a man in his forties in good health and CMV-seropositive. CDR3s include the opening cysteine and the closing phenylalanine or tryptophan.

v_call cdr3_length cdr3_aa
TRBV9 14 CASSVPGLGEKLFF
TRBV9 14 CASSVGGQNSPLHF
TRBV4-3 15 CASSPSGGSTDTQYF
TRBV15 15 CATSPKWAMNTEAFF
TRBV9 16 CASSVELAGGWYEQYF
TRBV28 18 CASSFSHDRDRGQNEQFF
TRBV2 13 CASRGDRANGYTF
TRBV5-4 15 CASSIPGLQGDIQYF
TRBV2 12 CASSDQQETQYF
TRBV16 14 CASSQSGGGYGYTF
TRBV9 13 CASSPQETDTQYF
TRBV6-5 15 CASSYMGGRTDTQYF
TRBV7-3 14 CASSLTPGGPEAFF
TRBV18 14 CASSFRQGAYEQYF
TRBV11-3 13 CASSLLEGGEQFF
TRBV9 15 CASSPRQGTGNTIYF
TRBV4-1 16 CASSQGVLGRAGELFF
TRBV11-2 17 CASSLDASGAYGYEQYF
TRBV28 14 CASSLYDRSYEQYF
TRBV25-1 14 CASSPTDLSYEQYF
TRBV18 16 CASSFRRGPGNSPLHF
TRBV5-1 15 CASSWTGGLTGELFF
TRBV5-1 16 CASSLDIGGGGEKLFF
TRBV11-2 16 CASSPYLGGTYNEQFF
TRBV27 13 CASSLSGQETQYF
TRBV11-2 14 CASSLGLGADTQYF
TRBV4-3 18 CASSQEGGRKGAGQPQHF
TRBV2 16 CASSAYRQGSTMEFTF
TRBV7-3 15 CASSPTGSAGGAQYF
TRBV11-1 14 CASSRTGNNSPLHF
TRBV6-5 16 CASSYSQYSYNSPLHF
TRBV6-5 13 CASSYEQGGEQFF
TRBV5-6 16 CASSDGTGAINYGYTF
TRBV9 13 CASSLGQANEQFF
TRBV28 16 CASTSPGGGHSYEQYF
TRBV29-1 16 CSVRLTGQGGTGELFF
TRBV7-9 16 CASSFPSSGRGDTQYF
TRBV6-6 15 CASTSRGGGDSEQYF
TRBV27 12 CASSTGQETQYF
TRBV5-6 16 CASSLGTGTVTDTQYF
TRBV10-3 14 CAISESWEDQPQHF
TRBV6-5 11 CASTSAGEQFF
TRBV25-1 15 CASSERQGVDEKLFF
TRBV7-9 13 CASSLVSDSPLHF
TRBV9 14 CASSVVGRGTEAFF